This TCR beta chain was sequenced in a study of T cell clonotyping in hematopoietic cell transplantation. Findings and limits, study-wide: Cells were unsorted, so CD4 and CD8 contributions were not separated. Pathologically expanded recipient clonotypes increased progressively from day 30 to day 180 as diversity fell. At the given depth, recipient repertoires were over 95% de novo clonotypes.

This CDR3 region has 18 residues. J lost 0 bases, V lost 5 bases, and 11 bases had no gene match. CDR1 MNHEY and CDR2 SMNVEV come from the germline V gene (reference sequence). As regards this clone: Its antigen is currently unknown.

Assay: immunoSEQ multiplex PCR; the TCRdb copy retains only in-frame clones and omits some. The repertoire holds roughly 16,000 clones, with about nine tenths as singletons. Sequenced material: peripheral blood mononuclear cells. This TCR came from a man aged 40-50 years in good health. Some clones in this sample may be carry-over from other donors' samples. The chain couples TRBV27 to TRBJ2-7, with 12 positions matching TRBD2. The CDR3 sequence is CASSLLTSGRVSSYEQYF. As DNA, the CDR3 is TGTGCCAGCAGTCTCCTGACTAGCGGGAGAGTAAGCTCCTACGAGCAGTACTTC.